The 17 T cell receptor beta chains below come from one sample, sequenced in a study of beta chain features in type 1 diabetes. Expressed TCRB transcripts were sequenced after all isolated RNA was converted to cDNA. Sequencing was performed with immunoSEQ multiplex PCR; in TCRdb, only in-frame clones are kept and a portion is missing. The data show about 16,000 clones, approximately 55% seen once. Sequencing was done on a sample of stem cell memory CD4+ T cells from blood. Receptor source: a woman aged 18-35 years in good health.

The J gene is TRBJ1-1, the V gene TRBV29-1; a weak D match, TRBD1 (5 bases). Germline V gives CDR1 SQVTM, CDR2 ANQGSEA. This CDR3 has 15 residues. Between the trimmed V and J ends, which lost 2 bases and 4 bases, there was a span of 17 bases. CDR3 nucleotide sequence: TGCAGCGTTGAATCGTGGAAGGGGCGAGGCACTGAAGCTTTCTTT. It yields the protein CSVESWKGRGTEAFF.

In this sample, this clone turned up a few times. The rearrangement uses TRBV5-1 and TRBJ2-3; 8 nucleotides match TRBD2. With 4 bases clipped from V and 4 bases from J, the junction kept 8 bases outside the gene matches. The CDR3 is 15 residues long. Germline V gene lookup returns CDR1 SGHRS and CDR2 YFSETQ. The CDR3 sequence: CASSQGSGVADTQYF. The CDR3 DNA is TGCGCCAGCAGCCAAGGTAGCGGGGTGGCAGATACGCAGTATTTT.

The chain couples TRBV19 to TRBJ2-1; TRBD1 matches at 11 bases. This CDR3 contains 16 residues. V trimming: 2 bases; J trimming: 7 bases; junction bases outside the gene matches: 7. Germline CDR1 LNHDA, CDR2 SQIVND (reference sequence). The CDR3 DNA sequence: TGTGCCAGTAGTATACTTACCGGGACAGGGGGAAATGAGCAGTTCTTC. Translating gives CASSILTGTGGNEQFF.

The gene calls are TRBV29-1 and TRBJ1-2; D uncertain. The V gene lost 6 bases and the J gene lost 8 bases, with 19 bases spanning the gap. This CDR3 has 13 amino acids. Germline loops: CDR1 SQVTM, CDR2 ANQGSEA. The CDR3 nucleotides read TGCAGCGTCTTGACGGCCCGGGAAGGGGGCTACACCTTC. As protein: CSVLTAREGGYTF.

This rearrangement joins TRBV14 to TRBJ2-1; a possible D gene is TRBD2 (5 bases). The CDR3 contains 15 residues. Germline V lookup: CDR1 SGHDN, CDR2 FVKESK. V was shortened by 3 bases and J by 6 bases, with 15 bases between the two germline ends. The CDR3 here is CASSHPGILGNEQFF. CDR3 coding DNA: TGTGCCAGCAGCCATCCGGGGATTCTCGGCAATGAGCAGTTCTTC.

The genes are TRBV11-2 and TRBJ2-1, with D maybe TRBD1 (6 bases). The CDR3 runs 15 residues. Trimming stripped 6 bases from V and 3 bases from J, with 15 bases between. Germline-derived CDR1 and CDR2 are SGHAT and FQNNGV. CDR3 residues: CASRLWGRIYNEQFF. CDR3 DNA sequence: TGTGCCAGCAGATTGTGGGGGCGAATCTACAATGAGCAGTTCTTC.

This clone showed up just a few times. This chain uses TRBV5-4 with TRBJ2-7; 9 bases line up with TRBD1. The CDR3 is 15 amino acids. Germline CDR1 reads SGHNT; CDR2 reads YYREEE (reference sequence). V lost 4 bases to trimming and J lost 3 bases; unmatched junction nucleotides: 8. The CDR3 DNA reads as TGTGCCAGCAGCGGAGCGGGACAGGGAGGCTACGAGCAGTACTTC. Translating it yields CASSGAGQGGYEQYF.

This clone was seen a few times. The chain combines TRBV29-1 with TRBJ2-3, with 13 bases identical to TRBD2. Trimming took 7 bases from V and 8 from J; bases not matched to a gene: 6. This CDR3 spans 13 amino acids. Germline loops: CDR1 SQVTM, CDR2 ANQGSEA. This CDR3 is CSAGLAGDGTQYF. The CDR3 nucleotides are TGCAGCGCCGGACTAGCGGGAGACGGTACGCAGTATTTT.

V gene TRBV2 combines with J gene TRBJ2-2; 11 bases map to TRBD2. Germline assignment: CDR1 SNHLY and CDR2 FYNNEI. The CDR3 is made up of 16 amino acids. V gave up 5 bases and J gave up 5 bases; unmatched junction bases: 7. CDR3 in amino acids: CASSIRLAGRTGELFF. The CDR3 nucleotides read TGTGCCAGCAGTATAAGACTAGCGGGGAGGACCGGGGAGCTGTTTTTT. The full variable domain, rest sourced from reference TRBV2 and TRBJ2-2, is EPEVTQTPSHQVTQMGQEVILRCVPISNHLYFYWYRQILGQKVEFLVSFYNNEISEKSEIFDDQFSVERPDGSNFTLKIRSTKLEDSAMYFCASSIRLAGRTGELFFGEGSRLTVL.

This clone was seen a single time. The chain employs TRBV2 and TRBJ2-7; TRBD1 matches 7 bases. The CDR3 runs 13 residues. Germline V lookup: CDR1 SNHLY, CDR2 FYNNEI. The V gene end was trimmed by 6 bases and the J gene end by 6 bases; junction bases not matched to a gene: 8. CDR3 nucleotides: TGTGCCAGCAGCCCGACAGGGAGAGGCGAGCAGTACTTC. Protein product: CASSPTGRGEQYF.

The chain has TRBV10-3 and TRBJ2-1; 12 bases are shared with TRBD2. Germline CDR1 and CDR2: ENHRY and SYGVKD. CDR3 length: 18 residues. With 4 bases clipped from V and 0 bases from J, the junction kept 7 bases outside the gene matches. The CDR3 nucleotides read TGTGCCATCAGTGGCTCCGGGACTAGCGGGCACTCCTACAATGAGCAGTTCTTC. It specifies CAISGSGTSGHSYNEQFF.

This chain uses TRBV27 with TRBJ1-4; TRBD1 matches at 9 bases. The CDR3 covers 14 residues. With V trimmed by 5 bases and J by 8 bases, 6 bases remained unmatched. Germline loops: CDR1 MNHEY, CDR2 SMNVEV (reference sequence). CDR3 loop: CASSPGQGWEKLFF. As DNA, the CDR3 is TGTGCCAGCAGTCCCGGACAGGGGTGGGAAAAACTGTTTTTT.

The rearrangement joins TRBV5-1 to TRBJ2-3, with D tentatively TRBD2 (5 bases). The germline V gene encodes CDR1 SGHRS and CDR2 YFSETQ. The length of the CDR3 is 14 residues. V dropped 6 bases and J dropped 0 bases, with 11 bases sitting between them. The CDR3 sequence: CASNLASSTDTQYF. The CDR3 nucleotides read TGCGCCAGCAACCTAGCTTCTAGCACAGATACGCAGTATTTT. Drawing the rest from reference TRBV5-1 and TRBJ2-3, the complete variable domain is KAGVTQTPRYLIKTRGQQVTLSCSPISGHRSVSWYQQTPGQGLQFLFEYFSETQRNKGNFPGRFSGRQFSNSRSEMNVSTLELGDSALYLCASNLASSTDTQYFGPGTRLTVL.

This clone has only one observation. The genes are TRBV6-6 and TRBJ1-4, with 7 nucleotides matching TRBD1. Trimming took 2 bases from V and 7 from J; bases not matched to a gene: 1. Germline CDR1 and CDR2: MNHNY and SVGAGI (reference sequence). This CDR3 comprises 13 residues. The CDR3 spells CASSYRGREKLFF. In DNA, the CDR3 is TGTGCCAGCAGTTACAGGGGGCGTGAAAAACTGTTTTTT.

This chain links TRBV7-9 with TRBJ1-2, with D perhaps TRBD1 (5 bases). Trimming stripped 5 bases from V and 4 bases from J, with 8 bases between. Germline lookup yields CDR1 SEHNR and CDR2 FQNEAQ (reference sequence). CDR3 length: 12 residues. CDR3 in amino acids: CASSRGSYGYTF. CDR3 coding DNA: TGTGCCAGCAGCAGGGGCTCCTATGGCTACACCTTC.

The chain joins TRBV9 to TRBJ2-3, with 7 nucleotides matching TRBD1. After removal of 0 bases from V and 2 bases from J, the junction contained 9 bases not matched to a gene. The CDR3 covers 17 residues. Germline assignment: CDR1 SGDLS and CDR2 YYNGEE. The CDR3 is CASSVGALQGNTDTQYF. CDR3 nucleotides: TGTGCCAGCAGCGTAGGGGCTTTACAGGGGAACACAGATACGCAGTATTTT.

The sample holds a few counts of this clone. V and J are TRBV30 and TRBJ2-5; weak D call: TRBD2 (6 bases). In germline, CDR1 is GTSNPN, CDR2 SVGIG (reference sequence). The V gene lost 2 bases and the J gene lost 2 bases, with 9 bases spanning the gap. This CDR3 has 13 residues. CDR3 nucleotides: TGTGCCTGGAGTAGGGACTTACAAGAGACCCAGTACTTC. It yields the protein CAWSRDLQETQYF.